This T cell receptor beta chain derives from a study of blood T cell repertoires in COVID-19 (dated by TCRdb to about 2020). For the study in its entirety: Samples covering the acute and convalescent phases of COVID-19 were provided by collaborators in the United States, Italy and Spain. The prospective study material was composed of cDNA or gDNA derived from T cells, B-cell-depleted T cells, or PBMCs. Subjects who had been exposed to COVID-19, were actively infected with it, or had recovered from it provided the deeply sampled blood TCRbeta repertoires that made up the dataset. The repertoires were released in a freely available public database intended as a resource for research on the immune response to SARS-CoV-2. Samples were obtained from the ongoing ImmuneRACE study (first 160 participants) and from about 1,300 subjects provided by 6 global collaborators. Nearly every sample came with metadata listing a de-identified subject ID, COVID-19 status, age in years and sex. Where HLA class I and class II types were available, the types were taken from metadata supplied by the sample provider, not from assay-based typing. General study outcomes and caveats: The amount of clinical and demographic metadata varied by source and participant and was provided uncurated.

The immunoSEQ Assay, a bias-controlled multiplex PCR, was used to amplify TCRbeta CDR3 regions from genomic DNA. On the authors' methods: Nucleated cell counts per sample were estimated from amplification of reference gene primers within the assay. Sequence reads were collapsed and filtered to measure the absolute abundance of every unique TCRbeta CDR3 rearrangement. For each sample, productive Simpson clonality was calculated as the square root of Simpson's diversity index over productive rearrangements. TCRdb provides this immuneACCESS table in a form limited to in-frame rearrangements. Some clones are lacking; in checked studies, under half of them reflect an unresolved V gene, and why the rest are absent is not known. V and J calls and clone size are copied from that table; D and trimming were computed from the DNA. Here the sample has under 200,000 clones; roughly 83% occur a single time. Clones ranked in the top ten supply over 1.5% of the sample.

Details on this clone: Its antigen specificity is not known. No base quality information exists; no much larger clone differs at one position.

From cysteine to phenylalanine, the CDR3 is 17 amino acids long. The only DNA kept is the CDR3, 51 bases in frame from the first base. Reading the germline V gene gives CDR1 MNHNS and CDR2 SASEGT. Here V drops 7 bases and J drops 4 bases, and the junction holds 16 bases not matched to any gene. Collaborating institutions collected whole blood in K2EDTA tubes following their own protocols. For TCRbeta analysis, collaborators shipped samples as frozen whole blood, isolated PBMCs, or DNA extracted from either of those sample types. The chain uses TRBV6-1 and TRBJ1-2, and 9 junctional nucleotides match TRBD1. This sequence originates from a human donor in a cohort sampled during active COVID-19. The specimen was peripheral blood. The CDR3 protein sequence reads: CASIDGTGIARGYGYTF. Here is the DNA: TGTGCCAGCATTGACGGGACAGGGATCGCCCGGGGCTATGGCTACACCTTC.